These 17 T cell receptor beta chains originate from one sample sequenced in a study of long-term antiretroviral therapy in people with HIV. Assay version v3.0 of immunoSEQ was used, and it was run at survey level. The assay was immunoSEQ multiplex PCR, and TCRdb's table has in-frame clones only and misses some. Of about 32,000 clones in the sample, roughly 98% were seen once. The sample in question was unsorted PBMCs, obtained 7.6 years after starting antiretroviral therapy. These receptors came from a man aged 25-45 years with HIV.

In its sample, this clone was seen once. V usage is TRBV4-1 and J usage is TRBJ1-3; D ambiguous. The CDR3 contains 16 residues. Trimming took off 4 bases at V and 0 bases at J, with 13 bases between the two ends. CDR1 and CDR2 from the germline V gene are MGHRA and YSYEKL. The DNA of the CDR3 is TGCGCCAGCAGCCCACGGGAGTCCGCCTCTGGAAACACCATATATTTT. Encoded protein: CASSPRESASGNTIYF.

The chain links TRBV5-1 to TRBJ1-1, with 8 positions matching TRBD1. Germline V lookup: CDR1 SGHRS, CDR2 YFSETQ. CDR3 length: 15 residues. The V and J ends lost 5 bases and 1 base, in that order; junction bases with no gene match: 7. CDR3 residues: CASSDPGGANTEAFF. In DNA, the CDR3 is TGCGCCAGCAGTGACCCAGGGGGCGCGAACACTGAAGCTTTCTTT. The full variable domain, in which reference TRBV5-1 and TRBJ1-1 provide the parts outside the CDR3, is KAGVTQTPRYLIKTRGQQVTLSCSPISGHRSVSWYQQTPGQGLQFLFEYFSETQRNKGNFPGRFSGRQFSNSRSEMNVSTLELGDSALYLCASSDPGGANTEAFFGQGTRLTVV.

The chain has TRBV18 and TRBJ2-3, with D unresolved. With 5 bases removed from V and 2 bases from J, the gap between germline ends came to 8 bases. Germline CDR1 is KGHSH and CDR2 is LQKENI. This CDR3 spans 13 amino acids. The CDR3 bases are TGTGCCAGCTCATCGTACGACACAGATACGCAGTATTTT. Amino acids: CASSSYDTDTQYF.

The CDR3: CASKARQNTEAFF. Here the CDR3 DNA reads TGTGCCAGTAAGGCCAGACAGAACACTGAAGCTTTCTTT. The rearrangement joins TRBV19 to TRBJ1-1, with D uncertain. The V gene lost 7 bases and the J gene lost 1 base, with 10 bases spanning the gap. The CDR3 runs to 13 residues. The germline CDR1 and CDR2 sequences are LNHDA and SQIVND (reference sequence).

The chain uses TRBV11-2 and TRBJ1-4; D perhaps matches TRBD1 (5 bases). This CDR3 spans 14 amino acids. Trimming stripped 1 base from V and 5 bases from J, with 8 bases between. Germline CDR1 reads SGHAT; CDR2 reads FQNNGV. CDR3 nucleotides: TGTGCCAGCAGCTTAGGTTCAGGGAATGAAAAACTGTTTTTT. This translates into CASSLGSGNEKLFF.

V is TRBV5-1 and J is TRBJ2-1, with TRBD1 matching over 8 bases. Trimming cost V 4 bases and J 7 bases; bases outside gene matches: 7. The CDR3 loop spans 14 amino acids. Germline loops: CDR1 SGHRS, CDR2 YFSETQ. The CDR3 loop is CASSPGDRRNEQFF. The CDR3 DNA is TGCGCCAGCAGCCCCGGGGACAGGCGGAATGAGCAGTTCTTC.

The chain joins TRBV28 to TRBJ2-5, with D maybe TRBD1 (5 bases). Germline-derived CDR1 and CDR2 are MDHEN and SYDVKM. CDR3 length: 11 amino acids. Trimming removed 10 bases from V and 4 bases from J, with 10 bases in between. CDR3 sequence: CATKTAETQYF. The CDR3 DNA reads TGTGCCACCAAGACAGCAGAGACCCAGTACTTC.

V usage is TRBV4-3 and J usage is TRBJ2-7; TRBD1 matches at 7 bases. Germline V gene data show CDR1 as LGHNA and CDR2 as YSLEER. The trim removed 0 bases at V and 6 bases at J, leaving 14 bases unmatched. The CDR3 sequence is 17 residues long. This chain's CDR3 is CASSQDEGDQGVFEQYF. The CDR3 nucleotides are TGCGCCAGCAGCCAAGATGAAGGAGATCAGGGGGTATTCGAGCAGTACTTC.

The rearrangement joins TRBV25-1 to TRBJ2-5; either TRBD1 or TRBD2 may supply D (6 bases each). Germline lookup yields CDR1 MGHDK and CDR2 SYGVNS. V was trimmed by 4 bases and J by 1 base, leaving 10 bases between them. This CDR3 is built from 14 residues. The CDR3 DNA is TGTGCCAGCAGTGTCGGGGGCAGCCAAGAGACCCAGTACTTC. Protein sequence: CASSVGGSQETQYF.

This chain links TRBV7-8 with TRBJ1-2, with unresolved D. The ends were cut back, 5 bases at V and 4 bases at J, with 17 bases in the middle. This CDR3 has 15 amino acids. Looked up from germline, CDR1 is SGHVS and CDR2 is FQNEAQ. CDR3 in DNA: TGTGCCAGCAGCCCTAGTGAGGGCAGGATCTATGGCTACACCTTC. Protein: CASSPSEGRIYGYTF. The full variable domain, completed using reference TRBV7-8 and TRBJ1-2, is GAGVSQSPRYKVAKRGQDVALRCDPISGHVSLFWYQQALGQGPEFLTYFQNEAQLDKSGLPSDRFFAERPEGSVSTLKIQRTQQEDSAVYLCASSPSEGRIYGYTFGSGTRLTVV.

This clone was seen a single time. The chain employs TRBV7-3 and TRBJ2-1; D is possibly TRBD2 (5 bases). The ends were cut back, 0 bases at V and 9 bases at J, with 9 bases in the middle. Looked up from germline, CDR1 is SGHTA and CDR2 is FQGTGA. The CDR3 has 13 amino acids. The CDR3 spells CASSLTPSGEQFF. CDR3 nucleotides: TGTGCCAGCAGCTTAACTCCCAGCGGTGAGCAGTTCTTC.

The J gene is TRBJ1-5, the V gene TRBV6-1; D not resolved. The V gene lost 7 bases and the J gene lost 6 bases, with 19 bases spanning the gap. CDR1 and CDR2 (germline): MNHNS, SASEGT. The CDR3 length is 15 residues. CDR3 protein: CASTLYGTGLQPQHF. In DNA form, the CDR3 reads TGTGCCAGCACTCTCTACGGAACCGGGCTTCAGCCCCAGCATTTT.

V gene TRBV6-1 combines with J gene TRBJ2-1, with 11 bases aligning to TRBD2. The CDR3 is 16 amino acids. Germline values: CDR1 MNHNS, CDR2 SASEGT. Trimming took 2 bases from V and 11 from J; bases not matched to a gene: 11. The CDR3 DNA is TGTGCCAGCAGTGAATGGGAAACTAGCGGGAGTAGACAGCAGTTCTTC. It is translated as CASSEWETSGSRQQFF.

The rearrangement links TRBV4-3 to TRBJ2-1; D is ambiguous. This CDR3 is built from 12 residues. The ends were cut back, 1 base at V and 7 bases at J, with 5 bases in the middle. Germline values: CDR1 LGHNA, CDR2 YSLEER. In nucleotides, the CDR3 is TGCGCCAGCAGCCAAGGAAAGAATGAGCAGTTCTTC. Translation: CASSQGKNEQFF.

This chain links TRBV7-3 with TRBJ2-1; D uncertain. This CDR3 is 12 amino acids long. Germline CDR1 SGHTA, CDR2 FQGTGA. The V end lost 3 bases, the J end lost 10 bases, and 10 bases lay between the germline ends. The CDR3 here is CASSFSLGEQFF. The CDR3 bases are TGTGCCAGCAGCTTTAGCCTCGGCGAGCAGTTCTTC.

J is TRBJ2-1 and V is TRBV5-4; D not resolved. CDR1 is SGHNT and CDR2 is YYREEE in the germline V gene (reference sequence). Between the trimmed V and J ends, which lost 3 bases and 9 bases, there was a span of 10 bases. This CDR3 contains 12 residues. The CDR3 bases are TGTGCCAGCAGCTCATCTTCTCTTGAGCAGTTCTTC. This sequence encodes CASSSSSLEQFF.

CDR3 sequence (DNA): TGTGCCAGCAGTGCGGGACAACTGGGGGCATTTCAGTACTTC. It specifies CASSAGQLGAFQYF. The gene calls are TRBV6-1 and TRBJ2-4; possibly TRBD1 for D (6 bases). Trimming stripped 4 bases from V and 11 bases from J, with 18 bases between. The CDR3 consists of 14 residues. The germline CDR1 and CDR2 sequences are MNHNS and SASEGT.